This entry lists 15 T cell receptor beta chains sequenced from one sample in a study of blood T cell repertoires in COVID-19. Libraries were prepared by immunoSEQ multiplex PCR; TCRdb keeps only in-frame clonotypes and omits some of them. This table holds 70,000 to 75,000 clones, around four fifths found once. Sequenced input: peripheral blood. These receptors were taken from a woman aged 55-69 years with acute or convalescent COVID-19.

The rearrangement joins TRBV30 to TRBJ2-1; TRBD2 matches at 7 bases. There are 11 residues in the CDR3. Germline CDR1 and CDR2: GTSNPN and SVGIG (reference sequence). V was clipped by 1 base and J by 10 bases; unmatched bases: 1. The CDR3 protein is CAWSGRGEQFF. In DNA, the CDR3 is TGTGCCTGGAGTGGGCGGGGGGAGCAGTTCTTC.

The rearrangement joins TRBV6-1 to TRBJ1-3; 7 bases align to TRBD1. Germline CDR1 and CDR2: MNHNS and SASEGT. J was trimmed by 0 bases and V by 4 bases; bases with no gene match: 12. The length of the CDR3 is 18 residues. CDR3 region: CASSGQDIDRASGNTIYF. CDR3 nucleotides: TGTGCCAGCAGTGGACAGGATATAGACAGGGCCTCTGGAAACACCATATATTTT.

The CDR3 DNA follows: TGTGCCAGCAGTACACAGGCATGGAGCTCCTATAATTCACCCCTCCACTTT. It translates to CASSTQAWSSYNSPLHF. The V call is TRBV28, the J call TRBJ1-6, with D possibly matching TRBD1 (5 bases). Trimming took 5 bases from V and 0 from J, leaving 14 bases between them. CDR1 and CDR2 (germline): MDHEN, SYDVKM. The CDR3 contains 17 residues.

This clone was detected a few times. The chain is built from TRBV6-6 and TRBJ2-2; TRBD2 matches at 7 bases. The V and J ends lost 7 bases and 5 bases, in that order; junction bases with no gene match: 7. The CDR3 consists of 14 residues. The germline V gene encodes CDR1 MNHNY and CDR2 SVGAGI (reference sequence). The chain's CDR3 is CASKTGGRTGELFF. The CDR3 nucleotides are TGTGCCAGCAAGACGGGGGGTAGGACCGGGGAGCTGTTTTTT.

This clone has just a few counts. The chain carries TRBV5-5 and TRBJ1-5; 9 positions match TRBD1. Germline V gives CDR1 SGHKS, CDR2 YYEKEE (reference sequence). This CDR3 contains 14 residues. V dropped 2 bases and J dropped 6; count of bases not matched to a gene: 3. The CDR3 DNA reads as TGTGCCAGCAGCTTCACAGGGGGCAGTCAGCCCCAGCATTTT. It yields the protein CASSFTGGSQPQHF.

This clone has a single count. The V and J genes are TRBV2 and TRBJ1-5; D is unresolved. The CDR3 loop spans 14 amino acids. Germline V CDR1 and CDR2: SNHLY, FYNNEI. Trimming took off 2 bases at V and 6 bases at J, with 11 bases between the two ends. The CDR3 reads CASSEFGVRQPQHF. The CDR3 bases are TGTGCCAGCAGTGAATTCGGGGTACGTCAGCCCCAGCATTTT. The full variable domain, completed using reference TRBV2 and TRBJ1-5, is EPEVTQTPSHQVTQMGQEVILRCVPISNHLYFYWYRQILGQKVEFLVSFYNNEISEKSEIFDDQFSVERPDGSNFTLKIRSTKLEDSAMYFCASSEFGVRQPQHFGDGTRLSIL.

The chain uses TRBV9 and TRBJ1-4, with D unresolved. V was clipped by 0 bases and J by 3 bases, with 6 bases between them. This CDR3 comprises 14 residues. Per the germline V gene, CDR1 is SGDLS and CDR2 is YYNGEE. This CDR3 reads CASSVGGSNEKLFF. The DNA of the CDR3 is TGTGCCAGCAGCGTAGGCGGCTCTAATGAAAAACTGTTTTTT. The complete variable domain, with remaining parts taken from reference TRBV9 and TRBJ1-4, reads DSGVTQTPKHLITATGQRVTLRCSPRSGDLSVYWYQQSLDQGLQFLIQYYNGEERAKGNILERFSAQQFPDLHSELNLSSLELGDSALYFCASSVGGSNEKLFFGSGTQLSVL.

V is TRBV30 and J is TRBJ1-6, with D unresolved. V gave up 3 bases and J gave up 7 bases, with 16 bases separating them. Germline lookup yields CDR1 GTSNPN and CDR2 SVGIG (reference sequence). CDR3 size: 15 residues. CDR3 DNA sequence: TGTGCCTGGAGCCCGACCGGGAGAGACAATTCACCCCTCCACTTT. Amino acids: CAWSPTGRDNSPLHF.

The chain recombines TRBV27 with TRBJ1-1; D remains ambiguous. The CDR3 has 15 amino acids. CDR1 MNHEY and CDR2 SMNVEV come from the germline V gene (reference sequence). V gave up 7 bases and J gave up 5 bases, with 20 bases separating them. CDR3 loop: CASNNRGPRWTEAFF. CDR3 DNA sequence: TGTGCCAGCAACAATAGAGGGCCGCGTTGGACTGAAGCTTTCTTT.

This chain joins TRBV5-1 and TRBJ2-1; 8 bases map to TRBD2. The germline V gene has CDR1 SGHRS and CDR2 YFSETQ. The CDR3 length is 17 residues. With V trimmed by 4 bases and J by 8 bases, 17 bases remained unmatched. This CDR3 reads CASSTWTSIVKGDEQFF. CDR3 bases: TGCGCCAGCAGCACCTGGACTAGCATAGTTAAGGGCGATGAGCAGTTCTTC.

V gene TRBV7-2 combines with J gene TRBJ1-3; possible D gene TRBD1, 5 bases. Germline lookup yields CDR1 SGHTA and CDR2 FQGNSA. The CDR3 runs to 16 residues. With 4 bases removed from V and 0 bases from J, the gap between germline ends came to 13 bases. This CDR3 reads CASSSFEGHSGNTIYF. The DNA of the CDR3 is TGTGCCAGCAGCTCGTTCGAAGGACACTCTGGAAACACCATATATTTT.

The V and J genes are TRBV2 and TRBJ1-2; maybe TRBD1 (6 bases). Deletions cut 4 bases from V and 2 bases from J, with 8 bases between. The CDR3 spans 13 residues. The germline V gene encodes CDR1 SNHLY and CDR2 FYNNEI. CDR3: CASSGQANYGYTF. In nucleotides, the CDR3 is TGTGCCAGCAGTGGACAGGCAAACTATGGCTACACCTTC. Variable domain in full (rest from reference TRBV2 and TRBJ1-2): EPEVTQTPSHQVTQMGQEVILRCVPISNHLYFYWYRQILGQKVEFLVSFYNNEISEKSEIFDDQFSVERPDGSNFTLKIRSTKLEDSAMYFCASSGQANYGYTFGSGTRLTVV.

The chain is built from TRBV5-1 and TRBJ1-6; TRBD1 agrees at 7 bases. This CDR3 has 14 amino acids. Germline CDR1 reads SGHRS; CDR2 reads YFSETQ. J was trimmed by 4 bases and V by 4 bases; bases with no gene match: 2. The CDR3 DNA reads TGCGCCAGCAGCACGACAGGGTATAATTCACCCCTCCACTTT. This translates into CASSTTGYNSPLHF.

For the CDR3, the DNA is TGTGCCAGCAGATCCTCGACAGCCGAGAAAAACATTCAGTACTTC. Its translation is CASRSSTAEKNIQYF. The V gene is TRBV2, the J gene TRBJ2-4; tentatively, D is TRBD1 (5 bases). Germline CDR1 and CDR2: SNHLY and FYNNEI. The V end was cut by 6 bases, the J end by 4 bases, with 16 bases between. CDR3 length: 15 residues.

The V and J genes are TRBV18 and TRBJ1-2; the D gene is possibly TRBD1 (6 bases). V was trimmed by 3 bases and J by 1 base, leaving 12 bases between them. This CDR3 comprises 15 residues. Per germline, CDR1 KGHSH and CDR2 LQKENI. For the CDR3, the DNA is TGTGCCAGCTCACCCTTCAGGGGCAGTAACTATGGCTACACCTTC. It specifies CASSPFRGSNYGYTF. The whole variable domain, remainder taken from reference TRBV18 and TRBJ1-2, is NAGVMQNPRHLVRRRGQEARLRCSPMKGHSHVYWYRQLPEEGLKFMVYLQKENIIDESGMPKERFSAEFPKEGPSILRIQQVVRGDSAAYFCASSPFRGSNYGYTFGSGTRLTVV.